Sequencing of this T cell receptor beta chain was carried out in a study of blood T cells in healthy people across ages. Whole-study findings and limits: A roughly linear age-dependent decrease characterized TCR beta diversity per million T cells.

Then a second PCR, running about 6 to 12 cycles, was carried out with a sample-barcoded 5' primer and a J-beta primer mix. Each CDR3 protein is one row after TCRdb ran MiXCR on the 5' RACE reads. This table has approximately 800,000 distinct CDR3 sequences, 30% to 45% appearing once. Looked up from germline, CDR1 is SSHAT and CDR2 is FNYEAQ (reference sequence). The CDR3 runs to 14 residues. Drawn from each donor were 8.5 to 10 milliliters of peripheral blood. This clonotype was observed a few times. Its antigen is as yet unknown. Relative to the germline gene, one junction end is altered; a read error may explain this.

The sample was blood. This chain uses TRBV7-7 with TRBJ2-5; possible D gene TRBD2, 5 bases. The receptor was isolated from a man aged 18 to 35 in good health. The CDR3: CASSEDGEYNEQYF. In DNA, the CDR3 is TGTGCTAGCAGCGAGGACGGGGAATACAATGAGCAGTACTTC.